This T cell receptor beta chain is drawn from a study of beta chain features in type 1 diabetes. The entirety of the isolated RNA underwent reverse transcription, so expressed TCRB transcripts were sequenced. Clones were sequenced by immunoSEQ multiplex PCR, and TCRdb holds only the in-frame ones, with some missing. The sample records 200,000 to 250,000 clones, under 13% being singletons. Comment on this clone: Distinct nucleotide sequences in the sample also encode this CDR3.

Sequenced: central memory CD4+ T cells from blood. This receptor was taken from a man younger than 35 in good health.

The CDR3 is CSVWTSGSYNEQFF. The CDR3 coding sequence is TGCAGCGTTTGGACTAGCGGGTCCTACAATGAGCAGTTCTTC. V gene TRBV29-1 combines with J gene TRBJ2-1, with 11 nucleotides matching TRBD2. CDR1 and CDR2 from the germline V gene are SQVTM and ANQGSEA. With V trimmed by 5 bases and J by 1 base, 1 base remained unmatched. This CDR3 spans 14 amino acids.